This TCR beta chain originates from a study of technical replicates of blood from a few donors. This CDR3 has 12 amino acids. The V gene lost 0 bases and the J gene lost 7 bases, with 4 bases spanning the gap. The germline gives CDR1 SGDLS, CDR2 YYNGEE. Produced via immunoSEQ multiplex PCR; TCRdb's table is partial and in-frame only. The table lists under 100,000 clones, about 86% of them singletons. Sequencing input: PBMCs. The clonotype originates from a human donor in good health. Some clones in this sample may be carry-over from other donors' samples. The V call is TRBV9, the J call TRBJ2-2, with D unresolved. The CDR3 DNA reads as TGTGCCAGCAGCGTAGCGTTCGGGGAGCTGTTTTTT. Amino acids: CASSVAFGELFF.